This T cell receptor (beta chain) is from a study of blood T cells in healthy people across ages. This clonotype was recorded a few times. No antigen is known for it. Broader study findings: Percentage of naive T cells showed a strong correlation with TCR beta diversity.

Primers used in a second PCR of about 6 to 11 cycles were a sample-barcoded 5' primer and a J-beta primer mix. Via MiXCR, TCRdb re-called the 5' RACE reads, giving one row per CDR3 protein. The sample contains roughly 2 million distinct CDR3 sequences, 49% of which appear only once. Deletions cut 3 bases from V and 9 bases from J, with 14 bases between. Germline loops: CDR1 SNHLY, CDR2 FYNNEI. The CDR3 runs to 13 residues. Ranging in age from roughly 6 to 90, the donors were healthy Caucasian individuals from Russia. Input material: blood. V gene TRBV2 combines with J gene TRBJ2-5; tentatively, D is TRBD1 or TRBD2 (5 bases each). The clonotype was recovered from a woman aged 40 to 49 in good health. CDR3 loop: CASSDLGMGPQYF. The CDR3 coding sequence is TGTGCCAGCAGTGACTTGGGGATGGGACCCCAGTACTTC.